A single sample is the source of the 5 T cell receptor beta chains below, sequenced in a study of blood T cell repertoires in COVID-19. TCRdb's table, derived via immunoSEQ multiplex PCR, lists solely in-frame clones and lacks some. The sample contains under 300,000 clones, 81% of which appear only once. The source material was peripheral blood. The source of these receptors is a woman in her sixties or seventies with active or convalescent COVID-19.

V gene TRBV9 combines with J gene TRBJ1-2; 7 nucleotides agree with TRBD1. The V gene end was trimmed by 0 bases and the J gene end by 3 bases; junction bases not matched to a gene: 5. Germline-derived CDR1 and CDR2 are SGDLS and YYNGEE. The CDR3 is 15 amino acids. The CDR3 bases are TGTGCCAGCAGCGTAGTCGAGGGGGCTGACTATGGCTACACCTTC. Protein sequence: CASSVVEGADYGYTF.

The chain joins TRBV3-1 (or the pseudogene TRBV3-2) to TRBJ2-7; the match to TRBD1 covers 9 bases. V shed 5 bases and J 4 bases; nucleotides not matched to a gene: 9. Germline loops: CDR1 LGHDT, CDR2 YNNKEL (reference sequence). This CDR3 is 15 amino acids long. The CDR3 nucleotides are TGTGCCAGCAGCTGGACAGGGGACCGGCCATACGAGCAGTACTTC. This sequence encodes CASSWTGDRPYEQYF.

This chain links TRBV27 with TRBJ2-7; 9 nucleotides align to TRBD1. The CDR3 runs to 18 residues. Germline loops: CDR1 MNHEY, CDR2 SMNVEV (reference sequence). Trimming at V came to 5 bases and at J to 3 bases, leaving 17 bases not matched to a gene. The CDR3 DNA reads as TGTGCCAGCAGTCCCGGGACAGGGATACGGAGTTGGAACTACGAGCAGTACTTC. Its protein product is CASSPGTGIRSWNYEQYF.

The rearrangement joins TRBV19 to TRBJ1-4; TRBD1 aligns across 8 bases. J was trimmed by 0 bases and V by 5 bases; bases with no gene match: 14. The CDR3 is made up of 19 amino acids. Germline V gene lookup returns CDR1 LNHDA and CDR2 SQIVND (reference sequence). CDR3: CASSSRGQGVASTNEKLFF. The CDR3, as DNA: TGTGCCAGTAGTTCCAGGGGGCAGGGGGTTGCCTCAACTAATGAAAAACTGTTTTTT.

The V call is TRBV18, the J call TRBJ1-1; D gene uncertain. The CDR3 loop spans 13 amino acids. V was cut by 6 bases and J by 0 bases, with 8 bases left in between. Per the germline V gene, CDR1 is KGHSH and CDR2 is LQKENI. The CDR3 here is CASSTEMNTEAFF. The CDR3 DNA reads TGTGCCAGCTCGACTGAAATGAACACTGAAGCTTTCTTT. Combining the CDR3 with reference TRBV18 and TRBJ1-1 gives the whole variable domain NAGVMQNPRHLVRRRGQEARLRCSPMKGHSHVYWYRQLPEEGLKFMVYLQKENIIDESGMPKERFSAEFPKEGPSILRIQQVVRGDSAAYFCASSTEMNTEAFFGQGTRLTVV.